These T cell receptor beta chains were read from a single sample in a study of cytomegalovirus exposure and HLA in healthy donors. TCRdb keeps only in-frame clones here, not all; method: immunoSEQ multiplex PCR. The data hold 45,000 or so clones, with around 69% observed a single time. Sequenced material: PBMCs. These receptors came from a woman in her thirties in good health and CMV-seronegative. Each CDR3 is given without its conserved first and last residue. The order of the fields is V gene, J gene, CDR3 protein.

V gene: TRBV29-1; J gene: TRBJ2-5; CDR3 protein: SVVAGGIETQY
V gene: TRBV5-1; J gene: TRBJ1-5; CDR3 protein: ASSPGTGNQPQH
V gene: TRBV10-3; J gene: TRBJ2-1; CDR3 protein: AISSRENEQF
V gene: TRBV15; J gene: TRBJ1-4; CDR3 protein: ATSRGAEKLF
V gene: TRBV9; J gene: TRBJ2-2; CDR3 protein: ASSPGLSANTGELF
V gene: TRBV27; J gene: TRBJ2-1; CDR3 protein: ASSFQGRPYNEQF
V gene: TRBV10-3; J gene: TRBJ1-1; CDR3 protein: AISESIVRNTEAF
V gene: TRBV7-2; J gene: TRBJ2-7; CDR3 protein: ASSSLSYEQY
V gene: TRBV14; J gene: TRBJ2-3; CDR3 protein: ASSQDSGVGDTQY
V gene: TRBV25-1; J gene: TRBJ2-3; CDR3 protein: ASSDVGGPEDTQY
V gene: TRBV11-2; J gene: TRBJ2-5; CDR3 protein: ASSLGLAGPQETQY
V gene: TRBV14; J gene: TRBJ1-5; CDR3 protein: ASSSRLDQPQH
V gene: TRBV6-1; J gene: TRBJ1-4; CDR3 protein: ASSIQGTNEKLF
V gene: TRBV11-2; J gene: TRBJ2-5; CDR3 protein: ASSPRQYQETQY